A single sample is the source of the 17 T cell receptor beta chains below, sequenced in a study of cytomegalovirus exposure and HLA in healthy donors. PCR used 60 Vbeta primers and 13 Jbeta primers. Libraries were prepared by immunoSEQ multiplex PCR; TCRdb keeps only in-frame clonotypes and omits some of them. The sample lists 250,000 to 350,000 clones, about nine tenths seen once, with 3.5% to 4% in the top ten. The source material was PBMCs. Receptors were obtained from a man in his forties in good health and CMV-seropositive.

This chain connects TRBV7-9 to TRBJ1-5; no definite D call. The CDR3 covers 13 residues. Germline-derived CDR1 and CDR2 are SEHNR and FQNEAQ (reference sequence). Trimming took off 7 bases at V and 5 bases at J, with 12 bases between the two ends. The CDR3 here is CASNSLRDQPQHF. DNA for the CDR3: TGTGCCAGCAACTCTCTGCGGGATCAGCCCCAGCATTTT. Full variable domain (rest looked up from reference TRBV7-9 and TRBJ1-5): DTGVSQNPRHKITKRGQNVTFRCDPISEHNRLYWYRQTLGQGPEFLTYFQNEAQLEKSRLLSDRFSAERPKGSFSTLEIQRTEQGDSAMYLCASNSLRDQPQHFGDGTRLSIL.

This chain joins TRBV11-2 and TRBJ2-5; TRBD2 agrees at 7 bases. Germline assignment: CDR1 SGHAT and CDR2 FQNNGV. Trimming cost V 3 bases and J 5 bases; bases outside gene matches: 6. The CDR3 has 14 residues. This chain's CDR3 is CASSLAGAWETQYF. The CDR3 DNA reads as TGTGCCAGCAGCTTGGCGGGAGCCTGGGAGACCCAGTACTTC.

V is TRBV7-8 and J is TRBJ2-1; TRBD2 matches 13 bases. In germline, CDR1 is SGHVS, CDR2 FQNEAQ. The CDR3 is 15 residues long. The V and J ends lost 5 bases and 4 bases, in that order; junction bases with no gene match: 2. Written as DNA, the CDR3 is TGTGCCAGCAGCGGGACTAGCGGGACTTACAATGAGCAGTTCTTC. Its translation: CASSGTSGTYNEQFF.

The chain joins TRBV5-1 to TRBJ1-6; tentatively, D is TRBD1 (6 bases). There are 16 residues in the CDR3. Looked up from germline, CDR1 is SGHRS and CDR2 is YFSETQ. V shed 1 base and J shed 10 bases, with 18 bases lying between them. CDR3 protein: CASSLKGGEVVSPLHF. For the CDR3, the DNA is TGCGCCAGCAGCTTGAAGGGGGGGGAGGTCGTGTCACCCCTCCACTTT. Full variable domain (rest looked up from reference TRBV5-1 and TRBJ1-6): KAGVTQTPRYLIKTRGQQVTLSCSPISGHRSVSWYQQTPGQGLQFLFEYFSETQRNKGNFPGRFSGRQFSNSRSEMNVSTLELGDSALYLCASSLKGGEVVSPLHFGNGTRLTVT.

The chain uses TRBV4-1 and TRBJ1-1; D gene uncertain. This CDR3 has 11 amino acids. In germline, CDR1 is MGHRA, CDR2 YSYEKL. V lost 7 bases and J lost 7, with 10 bases in between. In DNA, the CDR3 is TGCGCCAGCATCGAGGCTGGTGAAGCTTTCTTT. The encoded protein is CASIEAGEAFF.

V gene TRBV30 combines with J gene TRBJ1-2, with D maybe TRBD1 (6 bases). Germline CDR1 is GTSNPN and CDR2 is SVGIG (reference sequence). Deletions cut 3 bases from V and 2 bases from J, with 13 bases between. The CDR3 is made up of 14 amino acids. Here the CDR3 reads CAWSPGTPNYGYTF. The CDR3 DNA is TGTGCCTGGAGCCCTGGGACACCGAACTATGGCTACACCTTC.

The sample holds one count of this clone. The chain combines TRBV6-7 with TRBJ1-5, with D perhaps matching TRBD1 (6 bases). TRBV6-7 is labeled an ORF, and its function is uncertain. V lost 5 bases to trimming and J lost 0 bases, with 26 bases between them. The CDR3 covers 20 residues. The CDR3, as DNA: TGTGCCAGCAGTCAACATCGAAACCGGGACAAGGAATATAGCAATCAGCCCCAGCATTTT. Amino acid sequence: CASSQHRNRDKEYSNQPQHF.

In DNA form, the CDR3 reads TGCGCCAGCAGCTTGGACAGGGGGGGCGATGAGCAGTTCTTC. It encodes CASSLDRGGDEQFF. The V gene is TRBV5-1, the J gene TRBJ2-1; D is possibly TRBD1 (8 bases). Germline V gene sequence: CDR1 SGHRS, CDR2 YFSETQ. The CDR3 covers 14 residues. The V end was cut by 0 bases, the J end by 8 bases, with 12 bases between.

The chain uses TRBV19 and TRBJ2-7, with D tentatively TRBD1 (6 bases). The V and J ends lost 5 bases and 2 bases respectively, with 19 bases between them. The CDR3 loop spans 16 amino acids. Germline V CDR1 and CDR2: LNHDA, SQIVND (reference sequence). CDR3 in DNA: TGTGCCAGTAGTCCACGTCAGGGGACGGGGACCTACGAGCAGTACTTC. It is translated as CASSPRQGTGTYEQYF.

In nucleotides, the CDR3 is TGTGCCAGTAGTATATATGGAGTCAGCAATCAGCCCCAGCATTTT. Translation gives CASSIYGVSNQPQHF. V gene TRBV19 combines with J gene TRBJ1-5; D ambiguous. Deletions cut 2 bases from V and 1 base from J, with 9 bases between. This CDR3 region has 15 residues. Per germline, CDR1 LNHDA and CDR2 SQIVND (reference sequence).

A remark on this clone: The same CDR3 is also encoded by other DNA sequences in this sample. This chain uses TRBV19 with TRBJ1-1, with TRBD1 matching 9 bases. The ends lost 3 bases at V and 4 bases at J; junction bases unmatched: 3. Looked up from germline, CDR1 is LNHDA and CDR2 is SQIVND (reference sequence). The length of the CDR3 is 14 residues. CDR3 sequence: CASSITGGGTEAFF. The CDR3 region has the DNA TGTGCCAGTAGTATTACAGGGGGCGGCACTGAAGCTTTCTTT.

V and J are TRBV27 and TRBJ2-5; D is undetermined. Germline assignment: CDR1 MNHEY and CDR2 SMNVEV (reference sequence). V gave up 6 bases and J gave up 3 bases, with 11 bases separating them. The CDR3 has 13 residues. The CDR3 region has the DNA TGTGCCAGCAGCCACCTCCCTAAAGAGACCCAGTACTTC. Translation gives CASSHLPKETQYF.

The chain uses TRBV7-2 and TRBJ2-7; perhaps TRBD1 as D (6 bases). The length of the CDR3 is 13 residues. Per the germline V gene, CDR1 is SGHTA and CDR2 is FQGNSA. Trimming shortened V by 8 bases and J by 2 bases, and 13 bases separated the two germline ends. DNA for the CDR3: TGTGCCAGCTTGGGACACTCGGCCTACGAGCAGTACTTC. As protein: CASLGHSAYEQYF. Full variable domain (outside the CDR3, taken from reference TRBV7-2 and TRBJ2-7): GAGVSQSPSNKVTEKGKDVELRCDPISGHTALYWYRQSLGQGLEFLIYFQGNSAPDKSGLPSDRFSAERTGGSVSTLTIQRTQQEDSAVYLCASLGHSAYEQYFGPGTRLTVT.

This clone was counted only a few times. The chain is built from TRBV5-4 and TRBJ2-2; tentative D call: TRBD2 (5 bases). CDR3 size: 14 residues. The germline gives CDR1 SGHNT, CDR2 YYREEE (reference sequence). Trimming took 10 bases from V and 2 from J, leaving 15 bases between them. The CDR3 reads CALVAAGNTGELFF. CDR3 nucleotide sequence: TGTGCCCTTGTTGCCGCGGGCAACACCGGGGAGCTGTTTTTT.

The chain recombines TRBV9 with TRBJ2-6; D might be TRBD2 (5 bases). The CDR3 runs to 16 residues. The germline gives CDR1 SGDLS, CDR2 YYNGEE. V lost 3 bases and J lost 0, with 10 bases in between. This CDR3 reads CASSGGLNSGANVLTF. The CDR3, as DNA: TGTGCCAGCAGCGGAGGACTGAACTCTGGGGCCAACGTCCTGACTTTC.

The chain links TRBV7-6 to TRBJ2-6; D call uncertain. CDR1 SGHVS and CDR2 FNYEAQ come from the germline V gene. The CDR3 contains 19 residues. V was trimmed by 1 base and J by 0 bases, leaving 16 bases between them. The CDR3 is CASSLGGGPPLSGANVLTF. The CDR3 DNA sequence: TGTGCCAGCAGCTTAGGTGGCGGCCCGCCCCTCTCTGGGGCCAACGTCCTGACTTTC.

The rearrangement joins TRBV11-2 to TRBJ2-7, with D uncertain. V was clipped by 1 base and J by 0 bases, with 10 bases between them. Per the germline V gene, CDR1 is SGHAT and CDR2 is FQNNGV. The length of the CDR3 is 15 residues. The CDR3 sequence: CASSLVAVSSYEQYF. CDR3 in DNA: TGTGCCAGCAGCTTAGTGGCGGTAAGCTCCTACGAGCAGTACTTC.